This is a list of T cell receptor beta chains from one sample in a study of blood T cells in healthy people across ages. MiXCR, run by TCRdb on the 5' RACE reads, gives a single entry per CDR3 protein. Counted here are roughly 2 million distinct CDR3 sequences, roughly 49% occurring once; the ten biggest clones make up approximately 2%. The sample taken for sequencing was blood. These receptors all come from a woman aged 40 to 50 in good health. Both conserved end residues are part of each CDR3. D genes are given only for firm matches. A clone size is listed for some rows: how often the clone was seen (once, few, many), or a class if it is expanded.

CDR3aa	CDR3nt	d_gene	j_gene	abundance	v_gene
CASSLTPTTTYEQYF	TGTGCCAGCAGTCTCACACCGACAACTACCTACGAGCAGTACTTC	-	TRBJ2-7	few	TRBV27
CASSPPGTGNTQYF	TGTGCCAGCAGTCCCCCCGGGACAGGGAATACCCAGTACTTC	TRBD1	TRBJ2-5	-	TRBV12-3/TRBV12-4
CASTEDQETQYF	TGCGCCAGCACGGAAGATCAAGAGACCCAGTACTTC	-	TRBJ2-5	-	TRBV5-1
CASRLDRGSYNEQFF	TGTGCCAGCAGGTTGGACAGAGGCTCCTACAATGAGCAGTTCTTC	-	TRBJ2-1	few	TRBV6-5
CASSQDLGEGYGYTF	TGCGCCAGCAGCCAAGATCTAGGGGAGGGGTATGGCTACACCTTC	-	TRBJ1-2	-	TRBV4-3
CASSYPGTGGGYTF	TGTGCCAGCAGTTACCCCGGGACAGGGGGTGGCTACACCTTC	TRBD1	TRBJ1-2	few	TRBV6-5
CASSTHLGLAGAQTYEQYF	TGTGCCAGCAGCACCCACCTGGGACTAGCGGGGGCCCAAACCTACGAGCAGTACTTC	TRBD2	TRBJ2-7	-	TRBV5-5
CANPPNGGIGTDTQYF	TGTGCCAACCCACCGAACGGGGGGATTGGGACAGATACGCAGTATTTT	TRBD2	TRBJ2-3	-	TRBV7-2
CASSLQNNEQFF	TGTGCCAGCAGTTTACAAAACAATGAGCAGTTCTTC	-	TRBJ2-1	few	TRBV27
CASSQGTGTSGVTDTQYF	TGTGCCAGCAGCCAAGGGACAGGGACATCGGGGGTCACAGATACGCAGTATTTT	TRBD1	TRBJ2-3	-	TRBV7-2
CASSQGVRGGYTF	TGTGCCAGCAGCCAAGGGGTTAGGGGTGGCTACACCTTC	-	TRBJ1-2	-	TRBV4-2
CASSFPGRGGNNEQFF	TGTGCCAGCAGTTTTCCCGGGCGGGGGGGAAACAATGAGCAGTTCTTC	TRBD2	TRBJ2-1	-	TRBV28
CASSLPLQGSPLHF	TGTGCCAGCAGCTTACCCCTTCAGGGTTCACCCCTCCACTTT	-	TRBJ1-6	-	TRBV7-9
CASSVGSGGESYNEQFF	TGTGCCAGCAGCGTAGGTTCCGGCGGGGAGTCCTACAATGAGCAGTTCTTC	-	TRBJ2-1	-	TRBV9
CASSNHGTGYRGYTF	TGTGCCAGCAGCAACCACGGGACAGGGTATAGAGGCTACACCTTC	TRBD1	TRBJ1-2	-	TRBV6-4
CSASVRDRGINEQYF	TGCAGTGCTAGCGTCCGGGACAGGGGGATCAATGAGCAGTACTTC	TRBD1	TRBJ2-5	-	TRBV20-1
CASSLGDRQETQYF	TGTGCCAGCAGTTTGGGGGACAGGCAAGAGACCCAGTACTTC	TRBD1	TRBJ2-5	many	TRBV5-1
CASSSRTGRRTDTQYF	TGTGCCAGCAGCTCGCGGACCGGAAGGAGGACAGATACGCAGTATTTT	-	TRBJ2-3	-	TRBV7-3
CSVDRGAGLGYGYTF	TGCAGCGTTGACCGGGGGGCAGGGCTGGGCTATGGCTACACCTTC	-	TRBJ1-2	many	TRBV29-1
CASSAEAQGLYEQYF	TGTGCCAGCAGTGCCGAGGCCCAGGGCCTCTACGAGCAGTACTTC	-	TRBJ2-7	-	TRBV28
CASSTETGDYGYTF	TGTGCCAGCAGCACCGAAACAGGAGACTATGGCTACACCTTC	-	TRBJ1-2	-	TRBV6-5
CASKVPGLAGGPYTQYF	TGTGCCAGCAAGGTTCCGGGACTAGCGGGGGGGCCTTATACGCAGTATTTT	TRBD2	TRBJ2-3	few	TRBV12-3/TRBV12-4
CSAWDPNTEAFF	TGCAGTGCTTGGGACCCGAACACTGAAGCTTTCTTT	-	TRBJ1-1	-	TRBV20-1
CASSLQGSRSNEQYF	TGCGCCAGCAGCCTTCAGGGGAGTAGATCCAATGAGCAGTACTTC	-	TRBJ2-7	-	TRBV4-3
CASSAFGETQYF	TGTGCCAGCAGTGCATTTGGAGAGACCCAGTACTTC	-	TRBJ2-5	-	TRBV27
CASSQTGETTNEKLFF	TGCGCCAGCAGCCAAACAGGAGAGACAACTAATGAAAAACTGTTTTTT	-	TRBJ1-4	-	TRBV4-1
CASMTGGGRSSYNEQFF	TGTGCCAGCATGACAGGGGGCGGTCGGAGCTCCTACAATGAGCAGTTCTTC	TRBD1	TRBJ2-1	-	TRBV6-1
CASSPSQGASEQYF	TGTGCCAGCTCACCCTCTCAGGGGGCCTCCGAGCAGTACTTC	TRBD1	TRBJ2-7	-	TRBV18
CASSVREANVLTF	TGTGCCAGCAGTGTGAGGGAGGCCAACGTCCTGACTTTC	-	TRBJ2-6	-	TRBV27
CASRGQGARNEQFF	TGTGCCAGCAGAGGACAGGGGGCAAGGAATGAGCAGTTCTTC	TRBD1	TRBJ2-1	-	TRBV27
CASSFTGALDGYTF	TGTGCCAGCAGCTTCACAGGGGCTCTCGATGGCTACACCTTC	TRBD1	TRBJ1-2	-	TRBV7-9
CASGRDRGYGYTF	TGTGCCAGCGGCCGGGACAGGGGCTATGGCTACACCTTC	TRBD1	TRBJ1-2	-	TRBV6-2/TRBV6-3
CASSDGQGTYGYTF	TGTGCCAGCAGTGACGGGCAGGGCACGTATGGCTACACCTTC	-	TRBJ1-2	few	TRBV6-4
CASSFAGGSNQPQHF	TGTGCCAGCAGTTTCGCCGGGGGGAGCAATCAGCCCCAGCATTTT	-	TRBJ1-5	-	TRBV12-3/TRBV12-4
CAIRLDREDNEQFF	TGTGCCATCAGATTGGACAGGGAGGACAATGAGCAGTTCTTC	TRBD1	TRBJ2-1	-	TRBV10-3
CSARVTQWGDGYTF	TGCAGTGCTAGAGTGACCCAATGGGGGGATGGCTACACCTTC	-	TRBJ1-2	-	TRBV20-1
CASSLQALGMHTEAFF	TGTGCCAGCAGCTTACAGGCCCTGGGTATGCACACTGAAGCTTTCTTT	-	TRBJ1-1	-	TRBV7-2
CACSAGQTMNTEAFF	TGTGCCTGCAGCGCCGGACAGACCATGAACACTGAAGCTTTCTTT	-	TRBJ1-1	-	TRBV11-2
CASSQQGTYSYNEQFF	TGCGCCAGCAGCCAACAGGGGACTTACTCCTACAATGAGCAGTTCTTC	-	TRBJ2-1	-	TRBV5-1
CASGDREEFF	TGTGCCAGCGGAGACAGGGAGGAGTTCTTC	-	TRBJ2-1	few	TRBV6-2/TRBV6-3
CASSPYTRNEQFF	TGTGCCTCTAGCCCCTATACTAGAAATGAGCAGTTCTTC	-	TRBJ2-1	-	TRBV7-2
CASSFGRGKQPQHF	TGTGCCAGCAGTTTCGGCCGAGGAAAGCAGCCCCAGCATTTT	-	TRBJ1-5	-	TRBV27
CASSSDPIAEAFF	TGTGCCAGCAGCTCAGACCCCATAGCTGAAGCTTTCTTT	-	TRBJ1-1	once	TRBV6-6
CASSQENVRQLYGYTF	TGCGCCAGCAGCCAAGAGAACGTCCGGCAGCTCTATGGCTACACCTTC	-	TRBJ1-2	-	TRBV4-3
CASIRGQGQYEQYF	TGTGCCAGCATTAGGGGACAGGGCCAGTACGAGCAGTACTTC	TRBD1	TRBJ2-7	-	TRBV6-5
CASSRDGLAVETQYF	TGTGCCAGCAGCAGAGACGGACTAGCGGTAGAGACCCAGTACTTC	TRBD2	TRBJ2-5	-	TRBV2
CASSLDREEQYF	TGTGCCAGCAGTCTGGACAGGGAAGAGCAGTACTTC	TRBD1	TRBJ2-4	-	TRBV2
CASSSTGSNYGYTF	TGTGCCAGCAGCTCGACAGGGTCGAACTATGGCTACACCTTC	TRBD1	TRBJ1-2	few	TRBV9
CSAREWQVNQPQHF	TGCAGTGCTAGAGAGTGGCAGGTCAATCAGCCCCAGCATTTT	-	TRBJ1-5	-	TRBV20-1
CSVGDRERGTDTQYF	TGCAGCGTTGGAGACAGGGAGAGAGGTACAGATACGCAGTATTTT	TRBD1	TRBJ2-3	-	TRBV29-1
CASSFTNGFSYEQYF	TGTGCCAGCAGCTTCACCAACGGATTCTCCTACGAGCAGTACTTC	-	TRBJ2-7	-	TRBV11-2
CASGSPAGHHNSYEQYF	TGTGCCAGCGGATCGCCGGCGGGACACCATAACTCCTACGAGCAGTACTTC	-	TRBJ2-7	few	TRBV27
CASSSPLLAGGAQETQYF	TGTGCCAGCAGTTCCCCCCTACTAGCGGGGGGGGCTCAAGAGACCCAGTACTTC	TRBD2	TRBJ2-5	few	TRBV12-3/TRBV12-4
CASRGGNEQYF	TGTGCCAGCAGAGGCGGGAACGAGCAGTACTTC	-	TRBJ2-7	few	TRBV28
CASSLSWSNTDTQYF	TGTGCCAGCAGTCTTAGTTGGTCGAACACAGATACGCAGTATTTT	-	TRBJ2-3	-	TRBV6-4
CASRTEGNEQFF	TGTGCCAGCAGGACTGAGGGGAATGAGCAGTTCTTC	-	TRBJ2-1	-	TRBV7-9
CASSLDGDPGDTEAFF	TGCGCCAGCAGCTTGGATGGGGACCCAGGGGACACTGAAGCTTTCTTT	-	TRBJ1-1	-	TRBV5-1
CASSLVGGGKSNQPQHF	TGTGCCAGCAGCTTAGTTGGTGGAGGGAAAAGCAATCAGCCCCAGCATTTT	-	TRBJ1-5	few	TRBV7-2
CASSLLREIPNYGYTF	TGTGCCAGCAGTCTCCTCCGGGAGATCCCTAACTATGGCTACACCTTC	-	TRBJ1-2	-	TRBV27
CSARDLDRPVGEQYF	TGCAGTGCTAGAGATCTTGACAGGCCAGTTGGGGAGCAGTACTTC	-	TRBJ2-4	-	TRBV20-1